One sample yielded the 3 T cell receptor beta chains listed below, sequenced in a study of Graves' ophthalmopathy and Graves' hyperthyroidism. The authors amplified TCR beta CDR3 regions from RNA transcripts. RT-PCR was first run with HTBI primers, then multiplex PCR in a second round. TCRdb reprocessed the multiplex PCR reads with MiXCR, giving one entry per CDR3 protein. This sample yields around 670,000 distinct CDR3 sequences, of which 40% are seen a single time; 44% belongs to the top ten. The specimen sequenced was peripheral blood. Every receptor here comes from an adult man with Graves' ophthalmopathy.

This chain connects TRBV28 to TRBJ2-7, with D maybe TRBD2 (6 bases). The CDR3 is made up of 14 amino acids. Germline V gene lookup returns CDR1 MDHEN and CDR2 SYDVKM. Trimming took 5 bases from V and 3 from J, leaving 14 bases between them. The CDR3 region is CASSPLGSGYEQYF. The CDR3 DNA follows: TGTGCCAGCAGTCCCCTGGGTAGCGGCTACGAGCAGTACTTC.

The chain combines TRBV24-1 with TRBJ1-5; 7 bases line up with TRBD1. The CDR3 loop spans 16 amino acids. CDR1 and CDR2 (germline): KGHDR, SFDVKD. Germline trimming cut 4 bases from V and 2 bases from J; bases unmatched to any gene: 7. CDR3 amino acids: CATSDPRTGGNQPQHF. CDR3 in DNA: TGTGCCACCAGTGACCCACGGACAGGAGGCAATCAGCCCCAGCATTTT.

This clonotype appeared a few times. The rearrangement joins TRBV2 to TRBJ1-2; 7 bases align to TRBD1. The V and J ends lost 7 bases and 6 bases, in that order; junction bases with no gene match: 8. Germline V gene data show CDR1 as SNHLY and CDR2 as FYNNEI. This CDR3 region has 13 residues. In DNA form, the CDR3 reads TGTGCCAGCATAGAGGGGGCGGAAGATGGCTACACCTTC. Its translation: CASIEGAEDGYTF. The complete variable domain, with remaining parts taken from reference TRBV2 and TRBJ1-2, reads EPEVTQTPSHQVTQMGQEVILRCVPISNHLYFYWYRQILGQKVEFLVSFYNNEISEKSEIFDDQFSVERPDGSNFTLKIRSTKLEDSAMYFCASIEGAEDGYTFGSGTRLTVV.